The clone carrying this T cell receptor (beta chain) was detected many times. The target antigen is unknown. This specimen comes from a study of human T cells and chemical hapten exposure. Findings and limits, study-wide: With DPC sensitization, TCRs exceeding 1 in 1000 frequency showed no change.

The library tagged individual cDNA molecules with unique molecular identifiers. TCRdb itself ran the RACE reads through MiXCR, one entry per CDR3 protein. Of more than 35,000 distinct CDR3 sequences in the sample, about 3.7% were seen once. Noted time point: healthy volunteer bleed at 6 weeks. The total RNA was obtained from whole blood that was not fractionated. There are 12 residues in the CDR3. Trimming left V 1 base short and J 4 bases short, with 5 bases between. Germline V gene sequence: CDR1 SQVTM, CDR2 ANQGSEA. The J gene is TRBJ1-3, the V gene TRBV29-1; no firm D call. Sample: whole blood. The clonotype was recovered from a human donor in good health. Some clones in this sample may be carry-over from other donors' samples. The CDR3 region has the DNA TGCAGCGTTGAAGCGGGGGGAAACACCATATATTTT. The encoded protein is CSVEAGGNTIYF. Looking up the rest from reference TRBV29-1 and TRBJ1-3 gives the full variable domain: SAVISQKPSRDICQRGTSLTIQCQVDSQVTMMFWYRQQPGQSLTLIATANQGSEATYESGFVIDKFPISRPNLTFSTLTVSNMSPEDSSIYLCSVEAGGNTIYFGEGSWLTVV.